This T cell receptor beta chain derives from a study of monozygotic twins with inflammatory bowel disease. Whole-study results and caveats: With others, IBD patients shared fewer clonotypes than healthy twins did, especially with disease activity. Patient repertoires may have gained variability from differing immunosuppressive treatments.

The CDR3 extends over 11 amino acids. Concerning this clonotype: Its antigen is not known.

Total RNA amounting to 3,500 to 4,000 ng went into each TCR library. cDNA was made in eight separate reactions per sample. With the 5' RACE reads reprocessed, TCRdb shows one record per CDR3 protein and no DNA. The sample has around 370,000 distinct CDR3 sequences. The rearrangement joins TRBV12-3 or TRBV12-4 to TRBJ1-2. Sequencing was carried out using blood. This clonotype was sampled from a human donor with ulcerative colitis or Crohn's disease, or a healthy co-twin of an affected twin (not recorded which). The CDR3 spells CASSLRHGYTF.